This is a list of T cell receptor beta chains from one sample in a study of T-cell reconstitution after alpha-beta-depleted transplantation in children. TCRdb fed the PCR reads into MiXCR, producing one record per CDR3 protein. The data show about 370,000 distinct CDR3 sequences, approximately 20% seen once. The input for sequencing was PBMCs from the stem cell graft donor, taken from the stem cell graft. These receptors were collected from a human donor who donated a stem cell graft to a child with acute myeloid leukemia. Both conserved end residues are part of each CDR3. D genes are given only for firm matches. Size values are once, few and many counts, or a class for expanded clones, and some rows have none.

V: TRBV12-3/TRBV12-4
J: TRBJ1-1
D: -
size: -
CDR3: CARSYWGGSNTEAFF
DNA: TGTGCCAGGAGTTATTGGGGGGGTTCCAACACTGAAGCTTTCTTT

V: TRBV7-7
J: TRBJ2-1
D: -
size: -
CDR3: CASSATGSSYNEQFF
DNA: TGTGCTAGCAGCGCAACAGGGTCCTCCTACAATGAGCAGTTCTTC

V: TRBV6-2/TRBV6-3
J: TRBJ1-1
D: -
size: -
CDR3: CASILQGSNTEAFF
DNA: TGTGCCAGCATCCTACAGGGATCGAACACTGAAGCTTTCTTT

V: TRBV25-1
J: TRBJ2-5
D: -
size: few
CDR3: CASSGPGGGRETQYF
DNA: TGTGCCAGCAGTGGTCCCGGGGGCGGTCGAGAGACCCAGTACTTC

V: TRBV12-3/TRBV12-4
J: TRBJ2-7
D: -
size: few
CDR3: CASREGLYEQYF
DNA: TGTGCCAGCAGGGAGGGCCTCTACGAGCAGTACTTC

V: TRBV20-1
J: TRBJ2-7
D: TRBD2
size: many
CDR3: CSAPRLAGSYEQYF
DNA: TGCAGTGCTCCCCGACTAGCAGGCTCCTACGAGCAGTACTTC

V: TRBV20-1
J: TRBJ2-3
D: TRBD2
size: -
CDR3: CSATGLARRSTDTQYF
DNA: TGCAGTGCTACCGGACTAGCACGACGAAGCACAGATACGCAGTATTTT

V: TRBV5-1
J: TRBJ2-5
D: -
size: -
CDR3: CASSLRSAMETQYF
DNA: TGCGCCAGCAGCTTGAGGTCTGCAATGGAGACCCAGTACTTC

V: TRBV2
J: TRBJ2-4
D: TRBD2
size: few
CDR3: CASSEALAGAKNIQYF
DNA: TGTGCCAGCAGTGAAGCCCTAGCGGGAGCCAAAAACATTCAGTACTTC

V: TRBV5-1
J: TRBJ2-7
D: TRBD2
size: once
CDR3: CASSFLTSGRSEQYF
DNA: TGCGCCAGCAGCTTTTTGACTAGCGGGAGGAGTGAGCAGTACTTC

V: TRBV27
J: TRBJ2-1
D: -
size: -
CDR3: CASSVSSTYYNEQFF
DNA: TGTGCCAGCAGTGTTAGTTCGACTTACTACAATGAGCAGTTCTTC

V: TRBV10-1
J: TRBJ2-7
D: TRBD2
size: few
CDR3: CASSESGLAGIYEQYF
DNA: TGCGCCAGCAGTGAGTCAGGACTAGCGGGAATCTACGAGCAGTACTTC

V: TRBV5-6
J: TRBJ2-1
D: -
size: few
CDR3: CASSWEDDGKQFF
DNA: TGTGCCAGCAGCTGGGAGGACGATGGTAAGCAGTTCTTC

V: TRBV25-1
J: TRBJ2-5
D: -
size: few
CDR3: CASTPPRERETQYF
DNA: TGTGCCAGCACCCCACCAAGGGAGAGAGAGACCCAGTACTTC

V: TRBV29-1
J: TRBJ1-1
D: TRBD1
size: few
CDR3: CSVEHTGVFTEAFF
DNA: TGCAGCGTTGAGCATACAGGGGTTTTCACTGAAGCTTTCTTT

V: TRBV12-3/TRBV12-4
J: TRBJ1-4
D: -
size: few
CDR3: CASSTGRSATNEKLFF
DNA: TGTGCCAGCAGTACGGGACGGTCGGCAACTAATGAAAAACTGTTTTTT

V: TRBV5-1
J: TRBJ2-3
D: TRBD2
size: few
CDR3: CASSPGLAGVPTDTQYF
DNA: TGCGCCAGCAGCCCGGGACTAGCGGGAGTACCGACAGATACGCAGTATTTT

V: TRBV29-1
J: TRBJ2-1
D: TRBD2
size: many
CDR3: CSVEGPAGRYNEQFF
DNA: TGCAGCGTTGAAGGGCCAGCGGGGCGATACAATGAGCAGTTCTTC

V: TRBV28
J: TRBJ2-2
D: TRBD2
size: -
CDR3: CASSSAGGTGELFF
DNA: TGTGCCAGCAGTTCAGCGGGGGGAACCGGGGAGCTGTTTTTT

V: TRBV28
J: TRBJ1-1
D: -
size: -
CDR3: CASSTLRSTEAFF
DNA: TGTGCCAGCAGCACTCTTCGAAGTACTGAAGCTTTCTTT

V: TRBV24-1
J: TRBJ2-1
D: TRBD1
size: -
CDR3: CATSLSGQINNEQFF
DNA: TGTGCCACCAGCTTGTCGGGACAGATAAACAATGAGCAGTTCTTC

V: TRBV20-1
J: TRBJ1-5
D: TRBD1
size: few
CDR3: CSARATGGSQPQHF
DNA: TGCAGTGCTAGAGCCACAGGGGGTTCTCAGCCCCAGCATTTT

V: TRBV3-1
J: TRBJ2-5
D: TRBD2
size: -
CDR3: CASSLPTSGSETQYF
DNA: TGTGCCAGCAGCCTTCCGACTAGCGGGAGCGAGACCCAGTACTTC

V: TRBV7-2
J: TRBJ1-1
D: TRBD1
size: -
CDR3: CASSLRQGEAFF
DNA: TGTGCCAGCAGCCTCCGACAGGGGGAAGCTTTCTTT

V: TRBV4-1
J: TRBJ2-5
D: -
size: once
CDR3: CASSHPVARLRETQYF
DNA: TGCGCCAGCAGCCACCCGGTAGCGAGGTTGCGGGAGACCCAGTACTTC